One sample yielded the 3 T cell receptor beta chains listed below, sequenced in a study of shared clonotypes between healthy human individuals. Naive CD8 cells, CD45RO-negative and positively selected for CCR7, excluded terminally differentiated effector memory CD45RA+ cells. Produced via immunoSEQ multiplex PCR; TCRdb's table is partial and in-frame only. Here the sample spans about 2,100,000 clones, approximately 94% being singletons. The sequencing input was naive CD8+ T cells from PBMCs. These TCRs come from a man younger than 35 in good health. Some clones in this sample may be carry-over from other donors' samples.

V and J are TRBV5-1 and TRBJ2-1; TRBD2 matches at 14 bases. V trimming: 0 bases; J trimming: 7 bases; junction bases outside the gene matches: 3. The CDR3 length is 16 residues. Germline CDR1 is SGHRS and CDR2 is YFSETQ. The CDR3 DNA follows: TGCGCCAGCAGCTTGGGACTAGCGGGAGGGTGGAATGAGCAGTTCTTC. It is translated as CASSLGLAGGWNEQFF.

This chain links TRBV9 with TRBJ2-7; 10 bases agree with TRBD2. Germline assignment: CDR1 SGDLS and CDR2 YYNGEE. This CDR3 is built from 15 residues. J gave up 3 bases and V 3 bases, and 6 bases lay outside the gene matches. The CDR3 DNA sequence: TGTGCCAGCAGCGGTATAGCGGGAGGAGGCTACGAGCAGTACTTC. Amino acid sequence: CASSGIAGGGYEQYF.

There are a few counts of this clone. V gene TRBV7-9 combines with J gene TRBJ2-7; maybe TRBD2 (6 bases). The CDR3 covers 16 residues. V was pared by 4 bases and J by 2 bases, with 18 bases between. Germline V lookup: CDR1 SEHNR, CDR2 FQNEAQ (reference sequence). Written as DNA, the CDR3 is TGTGCCAGCAGCTCCCCCGGGAGTGAAAGCCCCTACGAGCAGTACTTC. Protein: CASSSPGSESPYEQYF.